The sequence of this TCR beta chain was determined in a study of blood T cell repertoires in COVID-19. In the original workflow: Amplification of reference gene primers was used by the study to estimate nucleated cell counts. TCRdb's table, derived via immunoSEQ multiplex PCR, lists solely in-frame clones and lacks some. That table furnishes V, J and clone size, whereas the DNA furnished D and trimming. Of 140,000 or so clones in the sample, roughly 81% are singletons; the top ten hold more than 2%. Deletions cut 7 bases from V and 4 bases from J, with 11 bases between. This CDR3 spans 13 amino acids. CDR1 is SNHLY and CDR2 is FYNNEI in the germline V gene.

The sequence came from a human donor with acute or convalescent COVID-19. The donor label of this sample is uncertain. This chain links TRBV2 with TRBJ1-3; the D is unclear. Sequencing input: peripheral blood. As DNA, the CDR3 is TGTGCCAGCATCCGAGGCATAGGAAACACCATATATTTT. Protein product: CASIRGIGNTIYF.